The rows below give T cell receptor beta chains drawn from one sample of a study of CD8 T cells in Susac syndrome. A single record per CDR3 protein comes from TCRdb applying MiXCR to the immunoSEQ multiplex PCR reads. The sample lists about 140,000 distinct CDR3 sequences, 85% to 95% occurring once. Input material: CD4+ T cells from PBMCs. The receptors here all came from a human donor with Susac syndrome. The CDR3 runs from the conserved cysteine through the conserved F or W. The order of the fields is clone size, D gene, V gene, J gene, CDR3 DNA, CDR3 protein. D genes are given only for firm matches. For some rows the clone size is stated as once, few or many, or as a class when expanded; others skip it.

clone size: NA; D gene: NA; V gene: TRBV30; J gene: TRBJ1-1; CDR3 DNA: TGTGCCTGGAGCAGAGTGTTGAACACTGAAGCTTTCTTT; CDR3 protein: CAWSRVLNTEAFF
clone size: few; D gene: NA; V gene: TRBV20-1; J gene: TRBJ1-3; CDR3 DNA: TGCAGTGCTCGACAGGGAAACACCATATATTTT; CDR3 protein: CSARQGNTIYF
clone size: few; D gene: TRBD1; V gene: TRBV18; J gene: TRBJ1-1; CDR3 DNA: TGTGCCAGCTCGCGACAGGGGAACACTGAAGCTTTCTTT; CDR3 protein: CASSRQGNTEAFF
clone size: NA; D gene: NA; V gene: TRBV20-1; J gene: TRBJ2-3; CDR3 DNA: TGCAGTGCCCCAGCTTTGGGCACAGATACGCAGTATTTT; CDR3 protein: CSAPALGTDTQYF
clone size: NA; D gene: NA; V gene: TRBV28; J gene: TRBJ2-5; CDR3 DNA: TGTGCCAGCAGTTCGCCCCGTGAGACCCAGTACTTC; CDR3 protein: CASSSPRETQYF
clone size: NA; D gene: NA; V gene: TRBV6-1; J gene: TRBJ2-3; CDR3 DNA: TGTGCCAGCAGCACAGGGTACCTCACAGATACGCAGTATTTT; CDR3 protein: CASSTGYLTDTQYF
clone size: NA; D gene: TRBD1; V gene: TRBV5-1; J gene: TRBJ2-7; CDR3 DNA: TGCGCCAGCAGCCCGGACAGGGCTTGGGAGCAGTACTTC; CDR3 protein: CASSPDRAWEQYF
clone size: once; D gene: NA; V gene: TRBV12-3/TRBV12-4; J gene: TRBJ2-5; CDR3 DNA: TGTGCCAGCAGTTTGGTTGGGTCGCAAGAGACCCAGTACTTC; CDR3 protein: CASSLVGSQETQYF
clone size: NA; D gene: NA; V gene: TRBV5-6; J gene: TRBJ1-2; CDR3 DNA: TGTGCCAGCAGCCCGTCGGACAGTGCTACCCATGGCTACACCTTC; CDR3 protein: CASSPSDSATHGYTF
clone size: NA; D gene: NA; V gene: TRBV12-3/TRBV12-4; J gene: TRBJ2-5; CDR3 DNA: TGTGCCAGCAGTATGGGACACGGGACCCAGTACTTC; CDR3 protein: CASSMGHGTQYF
clone size: NA; D gene: NA; V gene: TRBV25-1; J gene: TRBJ2-7; CDR3 DNA: TGTGCCAGCAGTGAATATCTTAAAGGGCAGTACTTC; CDR3 protein: CASSEYLKGQYF
clone size: NA; D gene: NA; V gene: TRBV6-5; J gene: TRBJ2-5; CDR3 DNA: TGTGCCAGCAGTCCGCCAGGAACCGGTTCGACCCAGTACTTC; CDR3 protein: CASSPPGTGSTQYF
clone size: NA; D gene: NA; V gene: TRBV3-1; J gene: TRBJ1-1; CDR3 DNA: TGTGCCAGCAGCCAAGGTGAGATAAAGAACACTGAAGCTTTCTTT; CDR3 protein: CASSQGEIKNTEAFF
clone size: NA; D gene: NA; V gene: TRBV30; J gene: TRBJ1-1; CDR3 DNA: TGTGCCTGGAGTGTACGCGTCGTGGAGGTCAAAGCTTTCTTT; CDR3 protein: CAWSVRVVEVKAFF
clone size: NA; D gene: TRBD2; V gene: TRBV29-1; J gene: TRBJ2-5; CDR3 DNA: TGCAGCGTTGCGCGGGAGGAGACCCAGTACTTC; CDR3 protein: CSVAREETQYF
clone size: NA; D gene: NA; V gene: TRBV7-2; J gene: TRBJ2-7; CDR3 DNA: TGTGCCAGCAGCTTACTTACGGGGGCGGGGGAGCAGTACTTC; CDR3 protein: CASSLLTGAGEQYF
clone size: NA; D gene: NA; V gene: TRBV24-1; J gene: TRBJ1-2; CDR3 DNA: TGTGCCACCAGTGATCTCGTCGGGGGCTCGGGCTATGGCTACACCTTC; CDR3 protein: CATSDLVGGSGYGYTF
clone size: NA; D gene: NA; V gene: TRBV6-5; J gene: TRBJ1-1; CDR3 DNA: TGTGCCAGCAGTTACGCACAGAACACTGAAGCTTTCTTT; CDR3 protein: CASSYAQNTEAFF
clone size: NA; D gene: NA; V gene: TRBV5-4; J gene: TRBJ2-1; CDR3 DNA: TGTGCCAGCAGCTTGGGTTTGCTAGAGGATACCCAGGGGGAGCAGTTCTTC; CDR3 protein: CASSLGLLEDTQGEQFF
clone size: NA; D gene: TRBD2; V gene: TRBV5-1; J gene: TRBJ2-5; CDR3 DNA: TGCGCCAGCTTCCTAGCGGGAGGGCCACAGGAGACCCAGTACTTC; CDR3 protein: CASFLAGGPQETQYF
clone size: once; D gene: NA; V gene: TRBV20-1; J gene: TRBJ2-1; CDR3 DNA: TGCAGTGCCCGGGGTTGGAATGAGCAGTTCTTC; CDR3 protein: CSARGWNEQFF
clone size: NA; D gene: TRBD2; V gene: TRBV5-1; J gene: TRBJ2-3; CDR3 DNA: TGCGCCAGCACGACTAGCCGAAACACAGATACGCAGTATTTT; CDR3 protein: CASTTSRNTDTQYF
clone size: NA; D gene: NA; V gene: TRBV21-1; J gene: TRBJ2-3; CDR3 DNA: TGTGCCAGCAGCACCACAAAGCGGGCACACACAGATACGCAGTATTTT; CDR3 protein: CASSTTKRAHTDTQYF
clone size: NA; D gene: NA; V gene: TRBV3-1; J gene: TRBJ1-5; CDR3 DNA: TGTGCCAGCAGCCCCCGACAGGCCACGGACGATCAGCCCCAGCATTTT; CDR3 protein: CASSPRQATDDQPQHF
clone size: NA; D gene: NA; V gene: TRBV18; J gene: TRBJ2-1; CDR3 DNA: TGTGCCAGCTCACCACCGGCAGCCTACAATGAGCAGTTCTTC; CDR3 protein: CASSPPAAYNEQFF
clone size: NA; D gene: NA; V gene: TRBV5-1; J gene: TRBJ2-7; CDR3 DNA: TGCGCCAGCAGCGTTGGACACAGCTACGAGCAGTACTTC; CDR3 protein: CASSVGHSYEQYF
clone size: once; D gene: NA; V gene: TRBV5-4; J gene: TRBJ1-3; CDR3 DNA: TGTGCCAGCAGCTTGGAAATGCGGGGAGGGGACTTGGATTTT; CDR3 protein: CASSLEMRGGDLDF
clone size: NA; D gene: NA; V gene: TRBV12-3/TRBV12-4; J gene: TRBJ2-7; CDR3 DNA: TGTGCCAGCACCACGGGCTCAGACCGCTACGAGCAGTACTTC; CDR3 protein: CASTTGSDRYEQYF
clone size: NA; D gene: NA; V gene: TRBV3-1; J gene: TRBJ2-7; CDR3 DNA: TGTGCCAGCAGCCACTACTTTGGCGAGCAGTACTTC; CDR3 protein: CASSHYFGEQYF
clone size: once; D gene: TRBD1; V gene: TRBV10-3; J gene: TRBJ2-7; CDR3 DNA: TGTGCCATCAGGACAGGGGGCGTCGACGAGCAGTACTTC; CDR3 protein: CAIRTGGVDEQYF
clone size: NA; D gene: TRBD1; V gene: TRBV5-1; J gene: TRBJ2-1; CDR3 DNA: TGCGCCAGCAGCCCCGGACAGGGTGATGTCAATGAGCAGTTCTTC; CDR3 protein: CASSPGQGDVNEQFF
clone size: NA; D gene: NA; V gene: TRBV12-3/TRBV12-4; J gene: TRBJ2-4; CDR3 DNA: TGTGCCAGCAGTTTAGTCGGTCTAGCCAAAAACATTCAGTACTTC; CDR3 protein: CASSLVGLAKNIQYF
clone size: NA; D gene: NA; V gene: TRBV20-1; J gene: TRBJ1-2; CDR3 DNA: TGCAGTGCTGGGGGGCAGGGACTAGGCTACACCTTC; CDR3 protein: CSAGGQGLGYTF
clone size: NA; D gene: NA; V gene: TRBV7-2; J gene: TRBJ2-1; CDR3 DNA: TGTGCCAGCAGCTTTACTAGTGCGCAGCAGTTCTTC; CDR3 protein: CASSFTSAQQFF
clone size: NA; D gene: NA; V gene: TRBV6-1; J gene: TRBJ2-5; CDR3 DNA: TGTGCCAGCCGAAGAAATCCAGAGACTTGGACCGAAAAAGAGACCCAGTACTTC; CDR3 protein: CASRRNPETWTEKETQYF
clone size: NA; D gene: TRBD2; V gene: TRBV20-1; J gene: TRBJ2-5; CDR3 DNA: TGCAGTGCTGGGCCCGGGCTAGCGGGGGCCCTTCGGCCCCAGTACTTC; CDR3 protein: CSAGPGLAGALRPQYF
clone size: NA; D gene: NA; V gene: TRBV18; J gene: TRBJ2-3; CDR3 DNA: TGTGCCAGCTCACCATACGACAGCTCCACAGATACGCAGTATTTT; CDR3 protein: CASSPYDSSTDTQYF
clone size: NA; D gene: TRBD1; V gene: TRBV25-1; J gene: TRBJ1-6; CDR3 DNA: TGTGCCAGCAACGGACAGGGGCGCGGTTCACCCCTCCACTTT; CDR3 protein: CASNGQGRGSPLHF
clone size: few; D gene: NA; V gene: TRBV7-2; J gene: TRBJ1-1; CDR3 DNA: TGTGCCAGCAGCTCGCCCGCGGGGGGGCTTGAAGCTTTCTTT; CDR3 protein: CASSSPAGGLEAFF
clone size: NA; D gene: NA; V gene: TRBV11-2; J gene: TRBJ2-1; CDR3 DNA: TGTGCCAGCAGCTTAGCAGCCCTAGTTGAGCAGTTCTTC; CDR3 protein: CASSLAALVEQFF
clone size: NA; D gene: NA; V gene: TRBV28; J gene: TRBJ1-5; CDR3 DNA: NA; CDR3 protein: CASSTSAQHF
clone size: few; D gene: NA; V gene: TRBV11-3; J gene: TRBJ2-2; CDR3 DNA: TGTGCCAGCAGCCCTTCTGGCCTGAACACCGGGGAGCTGTTTTTT; CDR3 protein: CASSPSGLNTGELFF
clone size: NA; D gene: TRBD2; V gene: TRBV7-9; J gene: TRBJ2-1; CDR3 DNA: TGTGCCAGCAGCTTAAGCGGGACGGAGAATGAGCAGTTCTTC; CDR3 protein: CASSLSGTENEQFF
clone size: NA; D gene: NA; V gene: TRBV12-3/TRBV12-4; J gene: TRBJ2-2; CDR3 DNA: TGTGCCAGCACCCGGGGTAGCGGGGAGCTGTTTTTT; CDR3 protein: CASTRGSGELFF
clone size: NA; D gene: TRBD1; V gene: TRBV5-4; J gene: TRBJ2-1; CDR3 DNA: TGTGCCAGCAGCCCGCTGGGACAGTACAATGAGCAGTTCTTC; CDR3 protein: CASSPLGQYNEQFF
clone size: NA; D gene: NA; V gene: TRBV12-3/TRBV12-4; J gene: TRBJ2-3; CDR3 DNA: TGTGCCAGCAGTTCAGGGTTGATCACAGATACGCAGTATTTT; CDR3 protein: CASSSGLITDTQYF
clone size: NA; D gene: NA; V gene: TRBV2; J gene: TRBJ2-2; CDR3 DNA: TGTGCCAGCAGTGAGCTACAGCTCACCGGGGAGCTGTTTTTT; CDR3 protein: CASSELQLTGELFF
clone size: NA; D gene: NA; V gene: TRBV9; J gene: TRBJ2-1; CDR3 DNA: TGTGCCAGCAGCCCCCGGACTGGATGGAATGAGCAGTTCTTC; CDR3 protein: CASSPRTGWNEQFF
clone size: NA; D gene: NA; V gene: TRBV9; J gene: TRBJ2-2; CDR3 DNA: TGTGCCAGCAGCAAGAGCGAAGGGGCCGGGGAGCTGTTTTTT; CDR3 protein: CASSKSEGAGELFF
clone size: few; D gene: NA; V gene: TRBV27; J gene: TRBJ1-2; CDR3 DNA: TGTGCCAGCAGTCCGGAGACTGGCGGCTACACCTTC; CDR3 protein: CASSPETGGYTF
clone size: NA; D gene: TRBD2; V gene: TRBV29-1; J gene: TRBJ2-7; CDR3 DNA: TGCAGCGTTAAAGCGGGAGAAACCGAGCAGTACTTC; CDR3 protein: CSVKAGETEQYF